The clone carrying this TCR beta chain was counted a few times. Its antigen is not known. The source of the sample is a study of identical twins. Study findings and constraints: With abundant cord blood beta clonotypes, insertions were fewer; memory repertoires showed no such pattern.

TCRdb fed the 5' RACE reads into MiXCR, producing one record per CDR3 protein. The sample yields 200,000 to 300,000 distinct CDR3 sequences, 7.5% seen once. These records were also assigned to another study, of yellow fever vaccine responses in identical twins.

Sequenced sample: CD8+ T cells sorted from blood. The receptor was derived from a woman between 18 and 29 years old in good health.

Written as DNA, the CDR3 is TGTGCCAGCAGCTTAGGCTACGGGTTTCTGGATACGCAGTATTTT. Protein sequence: CASSLGYGFLDTQYF. The chain is built from TRBV13 and TRBJ2-3; D not certain. The CDR3 length is 15 residues. V lost 0 bases to trimming and J lost 6 bases, with 13 bases between them. Looked up from germline, CDR1 is PRHDT and CDR2 is FYEKMQ (reference sequence).